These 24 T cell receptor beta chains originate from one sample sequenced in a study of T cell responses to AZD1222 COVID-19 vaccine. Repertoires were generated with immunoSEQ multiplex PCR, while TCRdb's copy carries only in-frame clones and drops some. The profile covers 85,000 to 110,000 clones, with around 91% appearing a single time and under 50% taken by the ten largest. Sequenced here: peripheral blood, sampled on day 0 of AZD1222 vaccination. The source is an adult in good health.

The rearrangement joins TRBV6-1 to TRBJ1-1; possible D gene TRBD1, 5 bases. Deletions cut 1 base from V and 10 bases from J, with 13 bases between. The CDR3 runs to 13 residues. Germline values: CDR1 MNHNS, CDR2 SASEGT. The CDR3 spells CASSEDRRLSAFF. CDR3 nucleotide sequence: TGTGCCAGCAGTGAAGACAGGAGGCTCTCAGCTTTCTTT.

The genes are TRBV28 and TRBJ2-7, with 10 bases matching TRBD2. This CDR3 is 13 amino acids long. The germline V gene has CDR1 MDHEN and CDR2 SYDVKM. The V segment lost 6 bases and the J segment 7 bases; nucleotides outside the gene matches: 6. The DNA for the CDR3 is TGTGCCAGCAGGAGAGCGGGAGGGGGTGAGCAGTACTTC. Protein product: CASRRAGGGEQYF.

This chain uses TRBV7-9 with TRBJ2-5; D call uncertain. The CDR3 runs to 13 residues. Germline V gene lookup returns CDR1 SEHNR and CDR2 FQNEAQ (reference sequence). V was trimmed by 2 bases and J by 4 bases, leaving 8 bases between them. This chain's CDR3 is CASSLSQVETQYF. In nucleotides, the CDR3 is TGTGCCAGCAGCTTATCCCAGGTAGAGACCCAGTACTTC.

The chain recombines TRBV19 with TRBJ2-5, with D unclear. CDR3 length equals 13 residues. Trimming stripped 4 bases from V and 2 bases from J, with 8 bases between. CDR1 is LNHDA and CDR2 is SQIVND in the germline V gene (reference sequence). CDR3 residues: CASSNTEQETQYF. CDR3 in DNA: TGTGCCAGTAGTAACACGGAACAAGAGACCCAGTACTTC.

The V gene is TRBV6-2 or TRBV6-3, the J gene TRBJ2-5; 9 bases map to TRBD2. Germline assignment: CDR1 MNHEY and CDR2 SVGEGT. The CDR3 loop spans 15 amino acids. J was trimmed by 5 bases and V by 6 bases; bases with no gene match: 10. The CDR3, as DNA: TGTGCCAGCAGCCGGGGGGGACTAGCTGGGGAGACCCAGTACTTC. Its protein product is CASSRGGLAGETQYF.

The CDR3 DNA sequence: TGTGCCAGCAGTTTAGGGCAGGAGTTAAGGCGCAATCAGCCCCAGCATTTT. It codes for CASSLGQELRRNQPQHF. This sequence joins TRBV28 and TRBJ1-5; D unclear. CDR3 length: 17 residues. V lost 2 bases and J 2 bases, leaving 16 bases between the germline ends. CDR1 MDHEN and CDR2 SYDVKM come from the germline V gene.

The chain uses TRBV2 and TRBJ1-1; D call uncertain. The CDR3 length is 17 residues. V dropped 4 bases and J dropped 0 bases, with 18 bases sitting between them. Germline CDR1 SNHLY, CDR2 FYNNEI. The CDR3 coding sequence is TGTGCCAGCAGTGGGTCCCTCGGAAGCGGGTTGAACACTGAAGCTTTCTTT. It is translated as CASSGSLGSGLNTEAFF.

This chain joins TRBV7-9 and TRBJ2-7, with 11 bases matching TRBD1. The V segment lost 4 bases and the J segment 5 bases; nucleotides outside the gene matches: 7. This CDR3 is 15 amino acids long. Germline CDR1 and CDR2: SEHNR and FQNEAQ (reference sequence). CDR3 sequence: CASSSTGQGVHEQYF. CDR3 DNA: TGTGCCAGCAGCTCAACGGGACAGGGGGTCCACGAGCAGTACTTC.

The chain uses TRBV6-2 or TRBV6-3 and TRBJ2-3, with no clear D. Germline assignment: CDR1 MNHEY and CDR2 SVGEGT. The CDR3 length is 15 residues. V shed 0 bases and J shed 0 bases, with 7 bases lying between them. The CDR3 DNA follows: TGTGCCAGCAGTTACTCCTGGGCCAGCACAGATACGCAGTATTTT. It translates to CASSYSWASTDTQYF.

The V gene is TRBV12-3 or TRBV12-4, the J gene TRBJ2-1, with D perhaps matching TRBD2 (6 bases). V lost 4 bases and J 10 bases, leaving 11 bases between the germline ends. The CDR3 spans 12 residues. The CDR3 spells CASSSGDREQFF. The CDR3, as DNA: TGTGCCAGCAGTTCGGGAGATAGGGAGCAGTTCTTC.

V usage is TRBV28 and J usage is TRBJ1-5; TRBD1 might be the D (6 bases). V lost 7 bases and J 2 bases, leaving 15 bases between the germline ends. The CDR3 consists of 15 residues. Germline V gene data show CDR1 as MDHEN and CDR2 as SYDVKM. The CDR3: CASTTGGAGNQPQHF. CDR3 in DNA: TGTGCCAGCACCACGGGGGGCGCTGGCAATCAGCCCCAGCATTTT.

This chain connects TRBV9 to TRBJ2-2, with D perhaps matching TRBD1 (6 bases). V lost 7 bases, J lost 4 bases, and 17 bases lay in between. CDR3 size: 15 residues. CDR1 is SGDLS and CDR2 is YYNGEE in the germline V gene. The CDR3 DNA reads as TGTGCCAGCCAATCCAGGGGAGTGCCCACCGGGGAGCTGTTTTTT. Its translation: CASQSRGVPTGELFF.

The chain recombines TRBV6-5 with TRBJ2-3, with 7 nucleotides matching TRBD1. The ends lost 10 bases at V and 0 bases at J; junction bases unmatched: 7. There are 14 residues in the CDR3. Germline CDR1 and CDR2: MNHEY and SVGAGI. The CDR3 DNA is TGTGCCACCAGACAGGGAACTAGCACAGATACGCAGTATTTT. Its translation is CATRQGTSTDTQYF.

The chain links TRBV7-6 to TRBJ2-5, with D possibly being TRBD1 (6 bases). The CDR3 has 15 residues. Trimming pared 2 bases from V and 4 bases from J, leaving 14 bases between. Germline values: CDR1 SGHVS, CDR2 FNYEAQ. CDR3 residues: CASSLRRGSGETQYF. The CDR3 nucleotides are TGTGCCAGCAGCTTAAGAAGGGGGAGTGGAGAGACCCAGTACTTC.

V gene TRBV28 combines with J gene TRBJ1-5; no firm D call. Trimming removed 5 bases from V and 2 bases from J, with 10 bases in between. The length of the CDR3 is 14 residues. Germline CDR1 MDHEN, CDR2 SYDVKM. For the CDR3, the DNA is TGTGCCAGCAGTCCTGCTGGGGGCAATCAGCCCCAGCATTTT. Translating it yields CASSPAGGNQPQHF.

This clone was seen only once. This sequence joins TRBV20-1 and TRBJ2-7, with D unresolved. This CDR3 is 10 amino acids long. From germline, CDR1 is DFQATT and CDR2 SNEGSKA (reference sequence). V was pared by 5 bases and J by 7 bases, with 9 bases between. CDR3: CSARTSEQYF. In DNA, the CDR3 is TGCAGTGCTCGGACCTCTGAGCAGTACTTC.

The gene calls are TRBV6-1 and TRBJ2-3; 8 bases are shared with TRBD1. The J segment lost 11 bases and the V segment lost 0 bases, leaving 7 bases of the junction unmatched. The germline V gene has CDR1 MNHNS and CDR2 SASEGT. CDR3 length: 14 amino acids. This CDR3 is CASSEASRGLLQYF. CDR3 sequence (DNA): TGTGCCAGCAGTGAAGCAAGCAGGGGGCTTTTGCAGTATTTT.

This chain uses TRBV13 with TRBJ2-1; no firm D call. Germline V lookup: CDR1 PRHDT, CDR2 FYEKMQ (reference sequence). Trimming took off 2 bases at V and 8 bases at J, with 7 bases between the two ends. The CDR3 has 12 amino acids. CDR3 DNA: TGTGCCAGCAGCTTACTCCCCCATGAGCAGTTCTTC. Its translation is CASSLLPHEQFF.

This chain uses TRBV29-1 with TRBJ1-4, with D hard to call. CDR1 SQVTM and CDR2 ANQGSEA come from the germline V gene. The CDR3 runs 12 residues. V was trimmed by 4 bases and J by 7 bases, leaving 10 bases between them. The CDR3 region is CSVVVNSEKLFF. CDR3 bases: TGCAGCGTTGTCGTAAACAGTGAAAAACTGTTTTTT.

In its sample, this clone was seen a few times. The CDR3 DNA reads as TGTGCCAGAAGCTTGAACGCGGGTCCAACTTCAACCTACAATGAGCAGTTCTTC. This sequence encodes CARSLNAGPTSTYNEQFF. The chain recombines TRBV5-3 with TRBJ2-1; D is possibly TRBD2 (5 bases). TRBV5-3 is marked as an open reading frame, function uncertain. Deletions cut 1 base from V and 2 bases from J, with 19 bases between. The CDR3 is 18 residues long.

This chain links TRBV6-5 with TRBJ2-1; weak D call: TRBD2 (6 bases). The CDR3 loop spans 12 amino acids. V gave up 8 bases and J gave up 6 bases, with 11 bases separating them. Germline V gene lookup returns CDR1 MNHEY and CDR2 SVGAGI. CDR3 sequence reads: CASQGLGNEQFF. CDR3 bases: TGTGCCAGCCAGGGACTGGGCAATGAGCAGTTCTTC.

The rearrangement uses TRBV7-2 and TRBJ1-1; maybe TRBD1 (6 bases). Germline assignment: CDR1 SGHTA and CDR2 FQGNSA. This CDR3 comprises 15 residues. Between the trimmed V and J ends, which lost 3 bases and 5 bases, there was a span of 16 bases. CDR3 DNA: TGTGCCAGCAGCTTGTATCAGGGGATAGGGACTGAAGCTTTCTTT. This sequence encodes CASSLYQGIGTEAFF.

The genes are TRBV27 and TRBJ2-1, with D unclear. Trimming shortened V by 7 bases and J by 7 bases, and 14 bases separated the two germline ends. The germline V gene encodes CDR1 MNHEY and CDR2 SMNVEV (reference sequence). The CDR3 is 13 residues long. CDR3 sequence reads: CASTELGRNEQFF. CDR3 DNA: TGTGCCAGCACCGAATTGGGCCGGAATGAGCAGTTCTTC.

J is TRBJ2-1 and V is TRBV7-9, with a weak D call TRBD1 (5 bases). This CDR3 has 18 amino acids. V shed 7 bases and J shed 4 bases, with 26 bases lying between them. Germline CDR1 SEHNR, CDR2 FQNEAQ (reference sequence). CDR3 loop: CASNYWGPTRQPYNEQFF. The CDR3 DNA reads TGTGCCAGCAACTATTGGGGCCCCACGAGGCAACCGTACAATGAGCAGTTCTTC. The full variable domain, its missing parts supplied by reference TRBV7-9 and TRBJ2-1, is DTGVSQNPRHKITKRGQNVTFRCDPISEHNRLYWYRQTLGQGPEFLTYFQNEAQLEKSRLLSDRFSAERPKGSFSTLEIQRTEQGDSAMYLCASNYWGPTRQPYNEQFFGPGTRLTVL.